These 31 T cell receptor beta chains were sequenced from one sample in a study of blood T cell repertoires in COVID-19. Assay used: immunoSEQ multiplex PCR; TCRdb lists only in-frame clones, some missing. Among 130,000 or so clones, 84% were seen once, and the ten largest hold 12%. Sequenced: peripheral blood. The receptors here all came from an older woman with acute or convalescent COVID-19.

In DNA, the CDR3 is TGTGCCAGTAGCCAACAGGGGGCCTACAATGAGCAGTTCTTC. Its translation is CASSQQGAYNEQFF. The gene calls are TRBV19 and TRBJ2-1; 8 nucleotides line up with TRBD1. Germline CDR1 is LNHDA and CDR2 is SQIVND (reference sequence). The CDR3 is made up of 14 amino acids. J was trimmed by 2 bases and V by 6 bases; bases with no gene match: 3.

The chain carries TRBV5-1 and TRBJ2-1; TRBD2 is a possible D gene (5 bases). The CDR3 totals 18 residues. Germline CDR1 is SGHRS and CDR2 is YFSETQ. Between the trimmed V and J ends, which lost 0 bases and 5 bases, there was a span of 21 bases. The CDR3 DNA sequence: TGCGCCAGCAGCTTGGATTTGGCAGCCGGCGCGACTAACAATGAGCAGTTCTTC. Residues: CASSLDLAAGATNNEQFF.

The chain employs TRBV2 and TRBJ1-1, with D hard to call. V lost 8 bases and J 4 bases, leaving 14 bases between the germline ends. From germline, CDR1 is SNHLY and CDR2 FYNNEI. This CDR3 is 13 amino acids long. CDR3 region: CASSSQESTEAFF. The CDR3 DNA is TGTGCCAGCTCATCCCAAGAGTCCACTGAAGCTTTCTTT.

The chain carries TRBV19 and TRBJ2-3; TRBD2 agrees at 14 bases. The CDR3 spans 18 residues. Trimming cost V 7 bases and J 4 bases; bases outside gene matches: 13. The germline V gene has CDR1 LNHDA and CDR2 SQIVND (reference sequence). The CDR3 DNA reads as TGTGCCAGTAACGGGGGACTAGCGGGGGCGTTGGGCGCAGATACGCAGTATTTT. This sequence encodes CASNGGLAGALGADTQYF. Drawing the rest from reference TRBV19 and TRBJ2-3, the complete variable domain is DGGITQSPKYLFRKEGQNVTLSCEQNLNHDAMYWYRQDPGQGLRLIYYSQIVNDFQKGDIAEGYSVSREKKESFPLTVTSAQKNPTAFYLCASNGGLAGALGADTQYFGPGTRLTVL.

The chain couples TRBV30 to TRBJ2-3, with TRBD2 as a possible D gene (5 bases). This CDR3 region has 14 residues. Per germline, CDR1 GTSNPN and CDR2 SVGIG (reference sequence). The V gene lost 4 bases and the J gene lost 0 bases, with 11 bases spanning the gap. CDR3 amino acids: CAWNSGFSTDTQYF. The DNA for the CDR3 is TGTGCCTGGAATTCGGGGTTTAGCACAGATACGCAGTATTTT.

The chain couples TRBV2 to TRBJ2-1; D is perhaps TRBD1 (6 bases). Germline V gene sequence: CDR1 SNHLY, CDR2 FYNNEI. This CDR3 has 15 amino acids. V shed 7 bases and J shed 0 bases, with 13 bases lying between them. CDR3 loop: CASKAGASSYNEQFF. CDR3 nucleotide sequence: TGTGCCAGCAAGGCAGGGGCCAGCTCCTACAATGAGCAGTTCTTC. The complete variable domain, with remaining parts taken from reference TRBV2 and TRBJ2-1, reads EPEVTQTPSHQVTQMGQEVILRCVPISNHLYFYWYRQILGQKVEFLVSFYNNEISEKSEIFDDQFSVERPDGSNFTLKIRSTKLEDSAMYFCASKAGASSYNEQFFGPGTRLTVL.

This chain uses TRBV10-3 with TRBJ1-2; TRBD1 matches 10 bases. Per the germline V gene, CDR1 is ENHRY and CDR2 is SYGVKD. V shed 3 bases and J 0 bases; nucleotides not matched to a gene: 10. The CDR3 length is 18 residues. The CDR3 region has the DNA TGTGCCATCAGTGACGCCCGGGACAGGGGTTTGGCTAACTATGGCTACACCTTC. Protein sequence: CAISDARDRGLANYGYTF.

The J gene is TRBJ1-1, the V gene TRBV6-5; D is undetermined. CDR3 size: 12 residues. Germline CDR1 is MNHEY and CDR2 is SVGAGI. Between the trimmed V and J ends, which lost 7 bases and 11 bases, there was a span of 17 bases. The CDR3 reads CASTIAVSAAFF. DNA of the CDR3: TGTGCCAGCACGATTGCGGTCAGCGCGGCTTTCTTT.

This CDR3 is CASSGGQETQYF. For the CDR3, the DNA is TGTGCCAGCAGCGGAGGCCAGGAGACCCAGTACTTC. The chain joins TRBV6-6 to TRBJ2-5; a weak D match, TRBD2 (5 bases). CDR1 is MNHNY and CDR2 is SVGAGI in the germline V gene (reference sequence). The CDR3 is 12 amino acids. V gave up 6 bases and J gave up 5 bases, with 10 bases separating them.

V usage is TRBV5-4 and J usage is TRBJ2-7; D gene unclear. Per germline, CDR1 SGHNT and CDR2 YYREEE (reference sequence). This CDR3 spans 13 amino acids. Trimming took 0 bases from V and 1 from J, leaving 5 bases between them. The CDR3 nucleotides read TGTGCCAGCAGCTTGGACAGATCCTACGAGCAGTACTTC. It encodes CASSLDRSYEQYF.

The gene calls are TRBV6-6 and TRBJ1-1, with D perhaps matching TRBD1 (5 bases). CDR1 is MNHNY, CDR2 SVGAGI, per germline (reference sequence). V dropped 5 bases and J dropped 7 bases, with 14 bases sitting between them. The CDR3 contains 13 residues. The CDR3 is CASSPGAGGEAFF. The CDR3 nucleotides read TGTGCCAGCAGTCCCGGGGCCGGGGGTGAAGCTTTCTTT.

This chain joins TRBV9 and TRBJ2-1; 10 bases fit TRBD1. After removal of 3 bases from V and 7 bases from J, the junction contained 16 bases not matched to a gene. CDR1 is SGDLS, CDR2 YYNGEE, per germline. This CDR3 has 18 amino acids. DNA for the CDR3: TGTGCCAGCAGCGCCGGGGTGGAGCCTGGACAGGGGGGAAATGAGCAGTTCTTC. It specifies CASSAGVEPGQGGNEQFF. Supplemented by reference TRBV9 and TRBJ2-1, the full variable domain reads DSGVTQTPKHLITATGQRVTLRCSPRSGDLSVYWYQQSLDQGLQFLIQYYNGEERAKGNILERFSAQQFPDLHSELNLSSLELGDSALYFCASSAGVEPGQGGNEQFFGPGTRLTVL.

CDR3 amino acids: CASSPTAGTSYEQYF. The CDR3 coding sequence is TGCGCCAGCAGCCCCACCGCGGGCACGAGCTACGAGCAGTACTTC. V usage is TRBV5-1 and J usage is TRBJ2-7; D is possibly TRBD2 (5 bases). Between the trimmed V and J ends, which lost 4 bases and 3 bases, there was a span of 17 bases. The germline V gene has CDR1 SGHRS and CDR2 YFSETQ. This CDR3 comprises 15 residues. The full variable domain, with the rest looked up from reference TRBV5-1 and TRBJ2-7, is KAGVTQTPRYLIKTRGQQVTLSCSPISGHRSVSWYQQTPGQGLQFLFEYFSETQRNKGNFPGRFSGRQFSNSRSEMNVSTLELGDSALYLCASSPTAGTSYEQYFGPGTRLTVT.

This clone was seen only a few times. The chain couples TRBV7-9 to TRBJ1-2; D is undetermined. This CDR3 has 14 residues. Germline V gene data show CDR1 as SEHNR and CDR2 as FQNEAQ (reference sequence). Trimming removed 1 base from V and 8 bases from J, with 14 bases in between. In nucleotides, the CDR3 is TGTGCCAGCAGCTTAGAATTTGTGTATGAGGGCTACACCTTC. Protein product: CASSLEFVYEGYTF.

The rearrangement uses TRBV6-5 and TRBJ2-7, with 16 bases that match TRBD2. V lost 6 bases, J lost 7 bases, and 6 bases stayed unmatched. The CDR3 is made up of 15 amino acids. Per germline, CDR1 MNHEY and CDR2 SVGAGI. CDR3 amino acids: CASRQGTSGRGEQYV. The CDR3 DNA follows: TGTGCCAGCAGGCAAGGGACTAGCGGGAGGGGAGAGCAGTACGTC.

The chain combines TRBV6-6 with TRBJ1-1; TRBD1 is a possible D gene (6 bases). This CDR3 is 15 amino acids long. Germline CDR1 is MNHNY and CDR2 is SVGAGI (reference sequence). Trimming cost V 6 bases and J 5 bases, with 19 bases left between them. CDR3 sequence (DNA): TGTGCCAGCAGCCTAACAGGGACGGGTGGGACTGAAGCTTTCTTT. This codes for CASSLTGTGGTEAFF.

V and J are TRBV6-5 and TRBJ1-6; TRBD1 might be the D (6 bases). The CDR3 runs 14 residues. Germline values: CDR1 MNHEY, CDR2 SVGAGI. V was shortened by 7 bases and J by 6 bases, with 13 bases between the two germline ends. This CDR3 is CASIRGGPNSPLHF. In DNA, the CDR3 is TGTGCCAGCATAAGGGGGGGCCCTAATTCACCCCTCCACTTT.

This clone showed up just once. The V call is TRBV6-1, the J call TRBJ1-4; D might be TRBD1 (6 bases). Germline lookup yields CDR1 MNHNS and CDR2 SASEGT. Trimming took 4 bases from V and 5 from J, leaving 26 bases between them. CDR3 length: 19 amino acids. CDR3 sequence reads: CASSAPGGFPSGINEKLFF. The CDR3 DNA reads TGTGCCAGCAGTGCCCCGGGGGGCTTCCCTTCAGGGATAAATGAAAAACTGTTTTTT.

In this sample, this clone turned up a few times. The rearrangement links TRBV30 to TRBJ1-4, with TRBD1 matching 12 bases. CDR3 length: 15 amino acids. The V and J ends lost 0 bases and 10 bases, in that order; junction bases with no gene match: 6. Germline V gene data show CDR1 as GTSNPN and CDR2 as SVGIG (reference sequence). CDR3 sequence reads: CAWSVGDRGRGKLFF. The CDR3 DNA reads as TGTGCCTGGAGTGTAGGGGACAGGGGGCGCGGAAAACTGTTTTTT. The entire variable domain, with the rest obtained from reference TRBV30 and TRBJ1-4, is as follows: SQTIHQWPATLVQPVGSPLSLECTVEGTSNPNLYWYRQAAGRGLQLLFYSVGIGQISSEVPQNLSASRPQDRQFILSSKKLLLSDSGFYLCAWSVGDRGRGKLFFGSGTQLSVL.

This chain links TRBV28 with TRBJ2-1, with D possibly matching TRBD1 (6 bases). The CDR3 is made up of 14 amino acids. The germline CDR1 and CDR2 sequences are MDHEN and SYDVKM. V lost 6 bases to trimming and J lost 8 bases, with 17 bases between them. CDR3 region: CASSPTGRTDEQFF. CDR3 nucleotide sequence: TGTGCCAGCAGCCCCACGGGTCGGACAGATGAGCAGTTCTTC.

This chain connects TRBV24-1 to TRBJ2-3; tentatively, D is TRBD2 (5 bases). The CDR3 spans 16 residues. Germline V gives CDR1 KGHDR, CDR2 SFDVKD. V was cut by 1 base and J by 0 bases, with 10 bases left in between. The CDR3 loop reads CATSDLSEASTDTQYF. For the CDR3, the DNA is TGTGCCACCAGTGATTTATCGGAGGCGAGCACAGATACGCAGTATTTT.

The V call is TRBV6-5, the J call TRBJ2-7; tentative D call: TRBD2 (6 bases). The V end was cut by 7 bases, the J end by 5 bases, with 9 bases between. The CDR3 sequence is 11 residues long. Germline CDR1 MNHEY, CDR2 SVGAGI. CDR3 residues: CASTEGDEQYF. Here the CDR3 DNA reads TGTGCCAGCACGGAGGGAGACGAGCAGTACTTC.

V and J are TRBV19 and TRBJ1-1, with D possibly TRBD1 on 5 matching bases. Germline CDR1 reads LNHDA; CDR2 reads SQIVND (reference sequence). The CDR3 is 13 residues long. V dropped 2 bases and J dropped 6 bases, with 10 bases sitting between them. The CDR3 DNA follows: TGTGCCAGTAGTATACGTGGGGGGGCTGAAGCTTTCTTT. The encoded protein is CASSIRGGAEAFF. Supplemented by reference TRBV19 and TRBJ1-1, the full variable domain reads DGGITQSPKYLFRKEGQNVTLSCEQNLNHDAMYWYRQDPGQGLRLIYYSQIVNDFQKGDIAEGYSVSREKKESFPLTVTSAQKNPTAFYLCASSIRGGAEAFFGQGTRLTVV.

The chain is built from TRBV2 and TRBJ1-1, with D perhaps TRBD1 (6 bases). CDR1 is SNHLY, CDR2 FYNNEI, per germline. The CDR3 extends over 14 amino acids. The V end lost 6 bases, the J end lost 5 bases, and 16 bases lay between the germline ends. Here the CDR3 DNA reads TGTGCCAGCAGGCGTAACCCAGGGACAACTGAAGCTTTCTTT. Protein product: CASRRNPGTTEAFF.

This sequence joins TRBV24-1 and TRBJ1-2; 9 bases are a match to TRBD1. The V gene end was trimmed by 7 bases and the J gene end by 7 bases; junction bases not matched to a gene: 9. Germline assignment: CDR1 KGHDR and CDR2 SFDVKD. The CDR3 totals 14 residues. For the CDR3, the DNA is TGTGCCACCAGCCCCGGACAGGGGTGGTCTGGCTACACCTTC. Amino acids: CATSPGQGWSGYTF.

V and J are TRBV27 and TRBJ2-5, with D perhaps TRBD1 (7 bases). CDR1 and CDR2 from the germline V gene are MNHEY and SMNVEV (reference sequence). The CDR3 consists of 14 residues. Trimming stripped 2 bases from V and 5 bases from J, with 12 bases between. The CDR3 sequence is CASSLRRGRETQYF. CDR3 nucleotide sequence: TGTGCCAGCAGTTTAAGGAGGGGGCGGGAGACCCAGTACTTC.

This chain joins TRBV6-4 and TRBJ2-1; TRBD2 agrees at 15 bases. V was pared by 0 bases and J by 3 bases, with 3 bases of the junction left unmatched. CDR1 and CDR2 from the germline V gene are MRHNA and SNTAGT. The CDR3 loop spans 18 amino acids. The CDR3 nucleotides are TGTGCCAGCAGTGACTCGGGACTAGCGGGGGGCCGCTACAATGAGCAGTTCTTC. Its translation is CASSDSGLAGGRYNEQFF.

This clone came up a few times. Other DNA sequences in the sample encode the same CDR3. The V call is TRBV9, the J call TRBJ2-2, with 9 positions matching TRBD2. Germline loops: CDR1 SGDLS, CDR2 YYNGEE. The CDR3 is 16 residues long. The J segment lost 8 bases and the V segment lost 3 bases, leaving 11 bases of the junction unmatched. The CDR3 coding sequence is TGTGCCAGCAGCGCCTACGCGGGGGGGCCCTTAGGGGAGCTGTTTTTT. Translated: CASSAYAGGPLGELFF.

This clone was seen once. The chain carries TRBV7-9 and TRBJ1-6; maybe TRBD1 (6 bases). Trimming left V 5 bases short and J 8 bases short, with 16 bases between. In germline, CDR1 is SEHNR, CDR2 FQNEAQ (reference sequence). This CDR3 is built from 15 residues. The CDR3 is CASSREGQAYSPLHF. CDR3 nucleotides: TGTGCCAGCAGCCGGGAGGGACAAGCTTATTCACCCCTCCACTTT.

This chain links TRBV9 with TRBJ2-3; D is possibly TRBD2 (5 bases). Germline V gene lookup returns CDR1 SGDLS and CDR2 YYNGEE. The V and J ends lost 4 bases and 4 bases respectively, with 19 bases between them. This CDR3 region has 16 residues. The CDR3 reads CASSTATLAPADTQYF. The CDR3 DNA reads as TGTGCCAGCAGCACTGCGACTCTAGCTCCCGCAGATACGCAGTATTTT.

This chain uses TRBV19 with TRBJ2-2; D may be TRBD1 (6 bases). Trimming took 9 bases from V and 0 from J, leaving 23 bases between them. The CDR3 spans 18 residues. CDR1 is LNHDA, CDR2 SQIVND, per germline (reference sequence). CDR3 loop: CASKPGHFGSPNTGELFF. The CDR3 DNA reads as TGTGCCAGCAAGCCGGGACACTTTGGATCCCCGAACACCGGGGAGCTGTTTTTT.